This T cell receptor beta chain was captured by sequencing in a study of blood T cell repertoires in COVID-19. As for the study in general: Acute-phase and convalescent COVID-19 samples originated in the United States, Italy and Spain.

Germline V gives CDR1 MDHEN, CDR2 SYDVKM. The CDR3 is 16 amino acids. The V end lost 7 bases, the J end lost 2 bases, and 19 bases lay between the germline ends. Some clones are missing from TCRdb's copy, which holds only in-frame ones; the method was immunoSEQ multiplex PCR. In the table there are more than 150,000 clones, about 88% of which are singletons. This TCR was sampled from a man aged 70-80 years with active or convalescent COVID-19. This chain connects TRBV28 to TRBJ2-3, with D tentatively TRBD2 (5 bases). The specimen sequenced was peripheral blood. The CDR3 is CASISFRTPYTDTQYF. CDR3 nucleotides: TGTGCCAGCATTTCGTTCCGGACTCCCTACACAGATACGCAGTATTTT.